A single sample is the source of the 17 T cell receptor beta chains below, sequenced in a study of Graves' ophthalmopathy and Graves' hyperthyroidism. Scientists amplified the TCR beta CDR3 regions from RNA transcripts. Second-round multiplex PCR came after a first-round RT-PCR that employed HTBI primers. MiXCR was run by TCRdb on the multiplex PCR reads, yielding one entry per CDR3 protein. The sample contains 150,000 or so distinct CDR3 sequences, roughly 36% of which appear only once. The sequenced sample consisted of peripheral blood. The receptors shown here come from a man in his thirties or forties with Graves' ophthalmopathy.

The V call is TRBV6-2 or TRBV6-3, the J call TRBJ1-1, with unresolved D. Between the trimmed V and J ends, which lost 0 bases and 10 bases, there was a span of 9 bases. Germline V gene sequence: CDR1 MNHEY, CDR2 SVGEGT. There are 12 residues in the CDR3. CDR3 sequence (DNA): TGTGCCAGCAGTTACTCGGAGGTTCGAGCTTTCTTT. Protein product: CASSYSEVRAFF.

This clonotype appeared many times. The CDR3, as DNA: TGTGCCAGCAGCGTAGTACCAGATAGCAATCAGCCCCAGCATTTT. This gives the protein CASSVVPDSNQPQHF. The chain has TRBV9 and TRBJ1-5; D remains ambiguous. This CDR3 contains 15 residues. Between the trimmed V and J ends, which lost 0 bases and 0 bases, there was a span of 7 bases. Germline CDR1 and CDR2: SGDLS and YYNGEE.

The chain has TRBV7-2 and TRBJ2-5, with 10 bases fitting TRBD1. Germline V lookup: CDR1 SGHTA, CDR2 FQGNSA. Unmatched junction bases numbered 9, after V lost 5 bases and J lost 3 bases. The CDR3 is 16 amino acids. This CDR3 is CASSAHADRGKETQYF. The CDR3 nucleotides read TGTGCCAGCAGCGCGCACGCGGACAGGGGGAAAGAGACCCAGTACTTC.

This clonotype has ten or more counts. This chain uses TRBV7-2 with TRBJ2-5; D possibly matches TRBD1 or TRBD2 (5 bases each). The CDR3 loop spans 14 amino acids. The germline gives CDR1 SGHTA, CDR2 FQGNSA. Trimming took 1 base from V and 9 from J, leaving 15 bases between them. The CDR3 DNA sequence: TGTGCCAGCAGCTTAGACAGACCCCTGGGGGCCCAGTACTTC. This translates into CASSLDRPLGAQYF. The full variable domain, with the rest looked up from reference TRBV7-2 and TRBJ2-5, is GAGVSQSPSNKVTEKGKDVELRCDPISGHTALYWYRQSLGQGLEFLIYFQGNSAPDKSGLPSDRFSAERTGGSVSTLTIQRTQQEDSAVYLCASSLDRPLGAQYFGPGTRLLVL.

This clonotype was seen many times. This chain uses TRBV20-1 with TRBJ1-1, with D unresolved. Trimming removed 4 bases at V and 8 bases at J, with 14 bases between. There are 12 residues in the CDR3. Germline CDR1 DFQATT, CDR2 SNEGSKA (reference sequence). The CDR3 nucleotides read TGCAGTGCTAACCCCGACGGTCCCGAAGCTTTCTTT. Protein sequence: CSANPDGPEAFF.

V is TRBV20-1 and J is TRBJ1-1, with D unresolved. There are 12 residues in the CDR3. V gave up 3 bases and J gave up 0 bases, with 5 bases separating them. Per the germline V gene, CDR1 is DFQATT and CDR2 is SNEGSKA (reference sequence). DNA for the CDR3: TGCAGTGCTAGTTGGGTGAACACTGAAGCTTTCTTT. Protein sequence: CSASWVNTEAFF.

The chain has TRBV6-1 and TRBJ1-3; no definite D call. Trimming shortened V by 6 bases and J by 0 bases, and 9 bases separated the two germline ends. The CDR3 spans 14 residues. Germline values: CDR1 MNHNS, CDR2 SASEGT. CDR3: CASSSFRSGNTIYF. CDR3 nucleotides: TGTGCCAGCAGCAGTTTCCGCTCTGGAAACACCATATATTTT.

This clonotype was seen only a few times. The chain is built from TRBV7-8 and TRBJ2-7; a weak D match, TRBD2 (5 bases). The V gene lost 3 bases and the J gene lost 4 bases, with 13 bases spanning the gap. The germline gives CDR1 SGHVS, CDR2 FQNEAQ. This CDR3 comprises 14 residues. CDR3 nucleotide sequence: TGTGCCAGCAGCTTCACTAGAGATTTGTACGAGCAGTACTTC. This sequence encodes CASSFTRDLYEQYF.

At least ten counts were recorded for this clonotype. V gene TRBV19 combines with J gene TRBJ2-7; TRBD2 aligns across 10 bases. This CDR3 contains 15 residues. Germline CDR1 and CDR2: LNHDA and SQIVND (reference sequence). Trimming took 8 bases from V and 1 from J; bases not matched to a gene: 8. The CDR3 DNA reads as TGTGCCAGTCGGGCTAGCGGGAGCGGGTCCTACGAGCAGTACTTC. Its translation is CASRASGSGSYEQYF.

This clonotype was detected only a few times. This rearrangement joins TRBV6-1 to TRBJ2-5, with TRBD1 identical over 9 bases. The CDR3 runs 15 residues. The germline gives CDR1 MNHNS, CDR2 SASEGT. With 6 bases clipped from V and 4 bases from J, the junction kept 9 bases outside the gene matches. CDR3 loop: CASRRGQGLGETQYF. DNA of the CDR3: TGTGCCAGCAGGAGAGGACAGGGGTTAGGAGAGACCCAGTACTTC.

The chain recombines TRBV28 with TRBJ1-3; tentative D call: TRBD1 (6 bases). CDR1 MDHEN and CDR2 SYDVKM come from the germline V gene. The CDR3 loop spans 14 amino acids. Trimming took 5 bases from V and 4 from J, leaving 12 bases between them. DNA for the CDR3: TGTGCCAGCAGTGCAGGACAGCACGGAAACACCATATATTTT. Translated: CASSAGQHGNTIYF.

This clonotype has ten or more counts. The gene calls are TRBV6-5 and TRBJ2-2; no definite D call. CDR3 size: 14 residues. Germline V gives CDR1 MNHEY, CDR2 SVGAGI. The V end was cut by 6 bases, the J end by 3 bases, with 11 bases between. In DNA, the CDR3 is TGTGCCAGCAGCCTAGACATCTACACCGGGGAGCTGTTTTTT. It encodes CASSLDIYTGELFF.

V and J are TRBV6-1 and TRBJ2-7; 7 nucleotides align to TRBD2. This CDR3 region has 14 residues. V shed 3 bases, J shed 6 bases, and the junction held 8 bases outside the gene matches. CDR1 is MNHNS and CDR2 is SASEGT in the germline V gene. For the CDR3, the DNA is TGTGCCAGCAGTGACGGGAGCGGGATTATCGAGCAGTACTTC. This codes for CASSDGSGIIEQYF.

This clonotype was seen at least ten times. This chain links TRBV7-2 with TRBJ2-7, with 7 bases aligning to TRBD2. Germline values: CDR1 SGHTA, CDR2 FQGNSA. J was trimmed by 2 bases and V by 0 bases; bases with no gene match: 4. The CDR3 runs to 15 residues. CDR3 in amino acids: CASSLARGLTYEQYF. The CDR3 DNA is TGTGCCAGCAGCTTAGCGCGGGGGTTGACCTACGAGCAGTACTTC.

V is TRBV7-2 and J is TRBJ2-5, with D perhaps TRBD1 (5 bases). V lost 1 base to trimming and J lost 2 bases, with 8 bases between them. Germline-derived CDR1 and CDR2 are SGHTA and FQGNSA. This CDR3 contains 14 residues. CDR3: CASSLVDNQETQYF. The CDR3 DNA sequence: TGTGCCAGCAGCTTAGTGGACAATCAAGAGACCCAGTACTTC.

CDR3 sequence: CASSPRGAANTGELFF. CDR3 coding DNA: TGCGCCAGCAGCCCCCGCGGAGCGGCGAACACCGGGGAGCTGTTTTTT. The rearrangement links TRBV5-1 to TRBJ2-2, with D tentatively TRBD2 (5 bases). This CDR3 has 16 residues. Germline values: CDR1 SGHRS, CDR2 YFSETQ. V lost 4 bases to trimming and J lost 0 bases, with 13 bases between them. Drawing the rest from reference TRBV5-1 and TRBJ2-2, the complete variable domain is KAGVTQTPRYLIKTRGQQVTLSCSPISGHRSVSWYQQTPGQGLQFLFEYFSETQRNKGNFPGRFSGRQFSNSRSEMNVSTLELGDSALYLCASSPRGAANTGELFFGEGSRLTVL.

The rearrangement uses TRBV6-5 and TRBJ1-2; 10 nucleotides align to TRBD1. The CDR3 is 15 amino acids. CDR1 is MNHEY, CDR2 SVGAGI, per germline. Trimming took 2 bases from V and 3 from J; bases not matched to a gene: 3. CDR3 protein: CASSYEDRGDYGYTF. In DNA form, the CDR3 reads TGTGCCAGCAGTTACGAGGACAGGGGGGACTATGGCTACACCTTC.